A single sample is the source of the 27 T cell receptor beta chains below, sequenced in a study of T cells expressing NK-cell markers. TCRdb re-called the 5' RACE reads and catalogs CDR3 proteins one per entry, DNA excluded. This table holds fewer than 300,000 distinct CDR3 sequences. Sequencing input: blood T cells: a sorted CD56 or NKG2C T cell subset, CD4+ or CD8+ T cells, or bulk PBMC T cells (not recorded which). The receptor source for this set is a woman aged 18-70 years in good health.

This rearrangement joins TRBV29-1 to TRBJ2-7; TCRdb calls TRBD1, which cannot be checked without DNA. Germline V lookup: CDR1 SQVTM, CDR2 ANQGSEA. The CDR3 runs to 13 residues. CDR3 loop: CSSVQGAGKEQYF.

This sequence joins TRBV5-6 and TRBJ1-5; TCRdb's D gene call, TRBD1, goes unchecked for lack of DNA. This CDR3 is 16 amino acids long. Germline CDR1 SGHDT, CDR2 YYEEEE. The CDR3 is CASSIYRDREWQPQHF.

The V and J genes are TRBV20-1 and TRBJ2-7; TCRdb proposes TRBD2, but this gene call is untestable without DNA. This CDR3 has 16 residues. Looked up from germline, CDR1 is DFQATT and CDR2 is SNEGSKA (reference sequence). The chain's CDR3 is CSNSGLAGSPPHEQYF.

The rearrangement joins TRBV29-1 to TRBJ2-1; with no DNA, the TCRdb D assignment of TRBD2 cannot be verified. Per the germline V gene, CDR1 is SQVTM and CDR2 is ANQGSEA. This CDR3 region has 13 residues. CDR3 loop: CSVALAGKGEQFF.

This chain connects TRBV5-1 to TRBJ1-1. The CDR3 totals 13 residues. Per germline, CDR1 SGHRS and CDR2 YFSETQ. The CDR3 sequence: CASSPDEAREAFF.

The chain joins TRBV7-2 to TRBJ2-5; TCRdb reports TRBD1, a call that lacks DNA to check it against. Germline V gene lookup returns CDR1 SGHTA and CDR2 FQGNSA. This CDR3 contains 16 residues. CDR3 region: CASSLAKTGIRETQYF.

The chain couples TRBV5-1 to TRBJ2-1; as DNA is missing, the TRBD2 call by TCRdb cannot be tested. Germline CDR1 is SGHRS and CDR2 is YFSETQ. The CDR3 contains 15 residues. CDR3 residues: CASSFSSGGIHEQFF.

CDR3 in amino acids: CASSPRTGEDTEAFF. V is TRBV12-3 or TRBV12-4 and J is TRBJ1-1; lacking DNA, the TRBD1 call made by TCRdb goes unchecked. This CDR3 contains 15 residues.

The chain employs TRBV6-1 and TRBJ1-1; the TCRdb D gene call, TRBD1, has no DNA to confirm it. CDR1 and CDR2 from the germline V gene are MNHNS and SASEGT. The CDR3 runs 14 residues. CDR3 amino acids: CASSRDGLNTEAFF.

The V and J genes are TRBV5-1 and TRBJ2-7; checking the TCRdb D call of TRBD1 is not possible without DNA. Germline V lookup: CDR1 SGHRS, CDR2 YFSETQ. The CDR3 contains 14 residues. This chain's CDR3 is CASSLGTGVDEQYF.

The rearrangement joins TRBV29-1 to TRBJ2-1; TCRdb picks TRBD2, but there is no DNA to check that call. Per the germline V gene, CDR1 is SQVTM and CDR2 is ANQGSEA. The CDR3 is made up of 13 amino acids. CDR3 loop: CSALAGGWNEQFF.

The V gene is TRBV20-1, the J gene TRBJ2-1; there is no DNA to check the TCRdb D call of TRBD2. Germline V gene lookup returns CDR1 DFQATT and CDR2 SNEGSKA (reference sequence). The CDR3 runs 13 residues. The CDR3 here is CSASVGRANEQFF.

This chain uses TRBV6-1 with TRBJ2-7; there is no DNA to check the TCRdb D call of TRBD1. Germline V gene lookup returns CDR1 MNHNS and CDR2 SASEGT. The CDR3 runs to 14 residues. CDR3 region: CASKPGQGAYEQYF.

V usage is TRBV3-1 and J usage is TRBJ2-3; TCRdb's D call of TRBD2 is untestable without DNA. Per the germline V gene, CDR1 is LGHDT and CDR2 is YNNKEL (reference sequence). CDR3 length: 19 amino acids. CDR3 loop: CASSQEDPGHSGSADTQYF.

The chain's CDR3 is CASSPTGLASTDTQYF. This chain uses TRBV12-3 or TRBV12-4 with TRBJ2-3. The CDR3 loop spans 16 amino acids.

V and J are TRBV10-3 and TRBJ1-5; TCRdb indicates TRBD1, and absent DNA this call remains unverified. CDR3 length equals 12 residues. From germline, CDR1 is ENHRY and CDR2 SYGVKD. The CDR3: CAIGGNAQPQHF.

This rearrangement joins TRBV3-1 to TRBJ1-1; TCRdb names TRBD1, which stays unverified in the absence of DNA. The germline gives CDR1 LGHDT, CDR2 YNNKEL (reference sequence). The CDR3 spans 16 residues. CDR3 sequence: CASSQPGTAKNTEAFF. The full variable domain, rest sourced from reference TRBV3-1 and TRBJ1-1, is DTAVSQTPKYLVTQMGNDKSIKCEQNLGHDTMYWYKQDSKKFLKIMFSYNNKELIINETVPNRFSPKSPDKAHLNLHINSLELGDSAVYFCASSQPGTAKNTEAFFGQGTRLTVV.

The chain employs TRBV6-5 and TRBJ2-3; TCRdb indicates TRBD1, and absent DNA this call remains unverified. Germline CDR1 MNHEY, CDR2 SVGAGI. This CDR3 is 15 amino acids long. This chain's CDR3 is CASSYARGGTDTQYF.

The chain couples TRBV28 to TRBJ2-1; TCRdb's D gene call, TRBD2, goes unchecked for lack of DNA. Germline CDR1 reads MDHEN; CDR2 reads SYDVKM. The CDR3 covers 14 residues. This chain's CDR3 is CASIGTSGYNEQFF.

The chain links TRBV7-9 to TRBJ1-5; the TRBD1 assignment by TCRdb is unverifiable without DNA. Germline assignment: CDR1 SEHNR and CDR2 FQNEAQ (reference sequence). This CDR3 spans 17 amino acids. The CDR3 here is CASSLTTGGLSNQPQHF. The variable domain in full, with the rest retrieved from reference TRBV7-9 and TRBJ1-5, is DTGVSQNPRHKITKRGQNVTFRCDPISEHNRLYWYRQTLGQGPEFLTYFQNEAQLEKSRLLSDRFSAERPKGSFSTLEIQRTEQGDSAMYLCASSLTTGGLSNQPQHFGDGTRLSIL.

The chain couples TRBV7-6 to TRBJ2-5; TCRdb outputs TRBD1, but without DNA this stays unchecked. The germline V gene has CDR1 SGHVS and CDR2 FNYEAQ. CDR3 length equals 15 residues. The CDR3 reads CASSSLLSRGETQYF.

The chain recombines TRBV12-3 or TRBV12-4 with TRBJ1-2; the TCRdb call, TRBD1, lacks DNA for checking. The CDR3 length is 12 residues. The CDR3 is CASSDRVEGYTF.

The CDR3 loop is CASSFVVANTGELFF. The V call is TRBV5-1, the J call TRBJ2-2. In germline, CDR1 is SGHRS, CDR2 YFSETQ. CDR3 length equals 15 residues. Variable domain in full (rest from reference TRBV5-1 and TRBJ2-2): KAGVTQTPRYLIKTRGQQVTLSCSPISGHRSVSWYQQTPGQGLQFLFEYFSETQRNKGNFPGRFSGRQFSNSRSEMNVSTLELGDSALYLCASSFVVANTGELFFGEGSRLTVL.

The chain employs TRBV20-1 and TRBJ2-3. This CDR3 is built from 12 residues. Germline V gene sequence: CDR1 DFQATT, CDR2 SNEGSKA (reference sequence). The CDR3 sequence is CSAIRPADTQYF.

The chain couples TRBV10-3 to TRBJ2-2; there is no DNA to check the TCRdb D call of TRBD1. Per germline, CDR1 ENHRY and CDR2 SYGVKD. The CDR3 spans 15 residues. The CDR3: CAISETRGDTGELFF.

This chain links TRBV12-3 or TRBV12-4 with TRBJ2-7; checking the TCRdb D call of TRBD2 is not possible without DNA. This CDR3 contains 15 residues. The CDR3 loop reads CASSLTGLADYEQYF.

V usage is TRBV20-1 and J usage is TRBJ2-1; TCRdb's D call, TRBD2, is unchecked because there is no DNA. CDR1 DFQATT and CDR2 SNEGSKA come from the germline V gene (reference sequence). The CDR3 runs 16 residues. The CDR3 protein is CSARAALSGGAAEQFF.